The clone carrying this TCR beta chain was counted at least ten times. What it recognizes is unknown. The CDR3 length is 16 residues. Trimming removed 5 bases at V and 7 bases at J, with 20 bases between. Germline CDR1 PRHDT, CDR2 FYEKMQ (reference sequence). This record belongs to a study of CD8+CD57+ T cells in acquired aplastic anemia. Study as a whole: DNA from sorted CD4+ and CD8+ cells averaged around 3.2 ug. The study, taken as a whole, reports: Comparison of patients with controls identified approximately 28 shared CD8+ CDR3 sequences.

The study profiled TCR beta VDJ and CDR3 using genomic DNA as template. MiXCR, run by TCRdb on the reads, gives a single entry per CDR3 protein. The table records approximately 170,000 distinct CDR3 sequences, about 53% of them present only once. The gene calls are TRBV13 and TRBJ1-4, with a possible D match to TRBD1 (5 bases). The clonotype originates from a human donor in good health, serving as a control. Material: sorted CD4+, CD8+, or CD8+CD57+ T cells (not recorded which) from PBMCs. Here the CDR3 DNA reads TGTGCCAGCAGCCGTCGGGGGGACTCCCTAATTGAAAAACTGTTTTTT. Translation: CASSRRGDSLIEKLFF.